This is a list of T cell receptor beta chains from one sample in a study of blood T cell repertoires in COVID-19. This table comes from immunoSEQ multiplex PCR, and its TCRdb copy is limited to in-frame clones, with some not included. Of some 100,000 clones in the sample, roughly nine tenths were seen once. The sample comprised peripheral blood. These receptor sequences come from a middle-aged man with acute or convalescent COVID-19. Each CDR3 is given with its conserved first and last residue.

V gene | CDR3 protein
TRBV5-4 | CASSLSSGGAWGTDTQYF
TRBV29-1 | CSAGTENSPLHF
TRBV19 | CASSLDRGRNSPLHF
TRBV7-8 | CASSLARGGGQPQHF
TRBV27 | CASSSGTRGVYNEQFF
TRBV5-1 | CASRGTGAHNEQFF
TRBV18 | CASSPDRGRTGELFF
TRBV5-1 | CASSPQGNGLEQFF
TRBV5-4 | CASRGYSGGTTDTQYF
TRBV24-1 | CATSDLQGGEQYF
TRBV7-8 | CASSLARGGAGGYTF
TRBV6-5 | CASSTPRTGEFRAFF
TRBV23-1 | CASSPRQPLPHQPQHF
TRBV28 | CASLAGTGKIPLHF
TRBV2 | CASSERWGYTF
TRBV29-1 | CSVGGSMNTEAFF